This T cell receptor (beta chain) was found in a study of T cells after yellow fever vaccination. Study information: It was SMART-Seq v4 Ultra Low Input that prepared the fractions with low cell numbers.

TCRdb analysed the 5' RACE reads with MiXCR anew, one entry per CDR3 protein. The sample shows some 320,000 distinct CDR3 sequences, roughly 3.9% of them seen only once. Regarding this clonotype: The antigen is unknown.

Study-level points and caveats: Subsequent booster samples again held most clones from primary vaccination (just under 98% CD4, roughly 91% CD8).

The V and J ends lost 6 bases and 6 bases respectively, with 18 bases between them. The CDR3 spans 13 residues. The germline gives CDR1 SQVTM, CDR2 ANQGSEA. The chain has TRBV29-1 and TRBJ2-7; maybe TRBD2 (6 bases). The sequence was obtained from a man between 18 and 35 years old who received the YFV17D yellow fever vaccine. The material sequenced was PBMCs, taken 5 days after the yellow fever booster vaccination. CDR3 DNA sequence: TGCAGCGTGGGACTGTCCGGCCGGAGCGAGCAGTACTTC. It codes for CSVGLSGRSEQYF.